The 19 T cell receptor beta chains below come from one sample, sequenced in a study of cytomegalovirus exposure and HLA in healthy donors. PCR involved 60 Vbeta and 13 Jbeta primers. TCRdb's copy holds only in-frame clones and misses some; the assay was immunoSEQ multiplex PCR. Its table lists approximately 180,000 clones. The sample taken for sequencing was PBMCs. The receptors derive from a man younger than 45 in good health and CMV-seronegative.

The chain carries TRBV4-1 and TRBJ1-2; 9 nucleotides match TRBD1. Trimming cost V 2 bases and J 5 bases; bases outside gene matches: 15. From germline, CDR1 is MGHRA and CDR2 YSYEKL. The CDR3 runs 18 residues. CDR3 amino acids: CASSQSTGGAIIGYGYTF. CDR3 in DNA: TGCGCCAGCAGCCAATCAACAGGGGGCGCGATAATCGGGTATGGCTACACCTTC.

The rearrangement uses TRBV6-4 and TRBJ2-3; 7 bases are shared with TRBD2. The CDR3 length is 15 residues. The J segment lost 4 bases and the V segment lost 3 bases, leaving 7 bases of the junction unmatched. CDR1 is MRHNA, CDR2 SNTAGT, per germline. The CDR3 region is CASSEGLADPDTQYF. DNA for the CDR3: TGTGCCAGCAGTGAAGGGCTAGCGGACCCAGATACGCAGTATTTT.

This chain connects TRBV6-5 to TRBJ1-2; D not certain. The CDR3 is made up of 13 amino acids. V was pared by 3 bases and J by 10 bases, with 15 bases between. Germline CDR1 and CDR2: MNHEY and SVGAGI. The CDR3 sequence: CASSYAQAHDYTF. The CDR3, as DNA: TGTGCCAGCAGTTATGCCCAGGCCCATGACTACACCTTC.

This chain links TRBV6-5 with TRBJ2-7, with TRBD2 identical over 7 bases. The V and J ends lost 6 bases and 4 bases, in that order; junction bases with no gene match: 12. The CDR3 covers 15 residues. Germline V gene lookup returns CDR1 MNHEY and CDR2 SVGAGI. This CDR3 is CASSPGGGGTYEQYF. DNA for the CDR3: TGTGCCAGCAGCCCTGGGGGGGGAGGCACGTACGAGCAGTACTTC.

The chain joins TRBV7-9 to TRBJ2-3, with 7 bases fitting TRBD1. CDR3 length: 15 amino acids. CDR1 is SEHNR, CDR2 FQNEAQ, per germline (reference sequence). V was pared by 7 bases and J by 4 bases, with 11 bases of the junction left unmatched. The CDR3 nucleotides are TGTGCCAGCACCCAGAGGGGGACAGATGCAGATACGCAGTATTTT. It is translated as CASTQRGTDADTQYF.

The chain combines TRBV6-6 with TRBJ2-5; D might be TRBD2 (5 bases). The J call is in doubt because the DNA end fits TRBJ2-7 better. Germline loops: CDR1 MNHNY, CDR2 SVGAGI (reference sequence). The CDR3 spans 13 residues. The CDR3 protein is CASSSDFSYEQYF. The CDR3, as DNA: TGTGCCAGCAGTTCGGACTTCTCCTACGAGCAGTACTTC.

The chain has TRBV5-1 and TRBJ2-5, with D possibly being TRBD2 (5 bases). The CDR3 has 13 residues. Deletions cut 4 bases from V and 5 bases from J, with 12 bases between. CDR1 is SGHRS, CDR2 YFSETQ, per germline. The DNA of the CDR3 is TGCGCCAGCAGCGAATTGCCGGGGGAGACCCAGTACTTC. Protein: CASSELPGETQYF.

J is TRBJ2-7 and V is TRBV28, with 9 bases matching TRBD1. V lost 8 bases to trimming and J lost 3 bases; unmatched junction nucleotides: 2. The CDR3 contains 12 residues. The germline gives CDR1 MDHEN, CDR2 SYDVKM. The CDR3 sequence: CASYRGRYEQYF. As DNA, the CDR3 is TGTGCCAGCTACAGGGGGCGCTACGAGCAGTACTTC.

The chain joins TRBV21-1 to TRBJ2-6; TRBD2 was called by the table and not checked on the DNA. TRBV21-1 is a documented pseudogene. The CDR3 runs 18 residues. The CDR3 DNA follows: TGTGCCAGCAGCAAAGCGGGGGGGCGGATCCCTGGGGCCAACGTCCTGACTTTC. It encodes CASSKAGGRIPGANVLTF.

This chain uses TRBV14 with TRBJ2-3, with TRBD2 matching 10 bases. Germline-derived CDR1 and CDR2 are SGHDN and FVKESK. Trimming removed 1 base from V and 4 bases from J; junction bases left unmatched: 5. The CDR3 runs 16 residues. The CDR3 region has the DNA TGTGCCAGCAGCCAAGTGGCTAGCGGGGGCTCAGATACGCAGTATTTT. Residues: CASSQVASGGSDTQYF.

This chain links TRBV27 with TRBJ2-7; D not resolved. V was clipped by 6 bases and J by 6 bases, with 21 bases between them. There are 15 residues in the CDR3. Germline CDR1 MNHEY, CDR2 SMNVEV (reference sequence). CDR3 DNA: TGTGCCAGCAGCGAACGACACCCTGTATCTCTCGAGCAGTACTTC. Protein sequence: CASSERHPVSLEQYF.

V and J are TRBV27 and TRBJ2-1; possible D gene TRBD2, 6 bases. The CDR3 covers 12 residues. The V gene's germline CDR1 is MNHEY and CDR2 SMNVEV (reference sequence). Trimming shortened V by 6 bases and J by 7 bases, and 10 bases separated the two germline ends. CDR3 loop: CASSLGRNEQFF. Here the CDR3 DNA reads TGTGCCAGCAGCCTTGGGAGGAATGAGCAGTTCTTC.

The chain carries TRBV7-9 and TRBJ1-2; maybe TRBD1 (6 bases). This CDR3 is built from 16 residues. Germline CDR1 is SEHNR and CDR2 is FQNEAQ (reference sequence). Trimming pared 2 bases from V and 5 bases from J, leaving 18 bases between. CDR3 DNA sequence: TGTGCCAGCAGCTTATCCCTGGGACATTCGCCGTATGGCTACACCTTC. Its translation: CASSLSLGHSPYGYTF.

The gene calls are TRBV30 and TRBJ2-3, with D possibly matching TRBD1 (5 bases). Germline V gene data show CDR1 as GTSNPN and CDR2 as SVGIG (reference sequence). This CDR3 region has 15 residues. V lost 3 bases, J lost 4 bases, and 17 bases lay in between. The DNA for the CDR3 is TGTGCCTGGAGCCTCAGGGTTAGGAAGCCAGATACGCAGTATTTT. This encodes CAWSLRVRKPDTQYF.

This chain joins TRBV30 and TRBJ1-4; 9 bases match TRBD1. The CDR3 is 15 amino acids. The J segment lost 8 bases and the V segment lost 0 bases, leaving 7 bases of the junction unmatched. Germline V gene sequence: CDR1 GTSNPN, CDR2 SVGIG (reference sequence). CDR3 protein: CAWSVKGQGGEKLFF. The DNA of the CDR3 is TGTGCCTGGAGTGTAAAGGGACAGGGTGGCGAAAAACTGTTTTTT.

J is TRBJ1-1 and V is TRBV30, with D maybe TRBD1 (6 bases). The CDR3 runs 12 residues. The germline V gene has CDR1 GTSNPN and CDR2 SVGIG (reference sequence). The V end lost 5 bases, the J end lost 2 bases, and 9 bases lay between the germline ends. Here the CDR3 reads CAWGGVNTEAFF. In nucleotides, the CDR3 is TGTGCCTGGGGGGGCGTCAACACTGAAGCTTTCTTT.

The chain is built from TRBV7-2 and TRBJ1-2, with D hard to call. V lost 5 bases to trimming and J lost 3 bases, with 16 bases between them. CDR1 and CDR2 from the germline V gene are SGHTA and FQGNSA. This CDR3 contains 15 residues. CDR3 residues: CASSRGPQADYGYTF. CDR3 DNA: TGTGCCAGCAGCCGAGGGCCTCAGGCCGACTATGGCTACACCTTC.

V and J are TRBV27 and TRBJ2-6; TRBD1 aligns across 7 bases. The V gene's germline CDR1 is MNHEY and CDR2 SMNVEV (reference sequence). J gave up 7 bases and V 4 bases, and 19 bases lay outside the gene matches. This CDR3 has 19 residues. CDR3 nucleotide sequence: TGTGCCAGCAGTTCTTCCGCAGGACAGGACTGGGGTTGCGCCAACGTCCTGACTTTC. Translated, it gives CASSSSAGQDWGCANVLTF. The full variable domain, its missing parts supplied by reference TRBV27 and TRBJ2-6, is EAQVTQNPRYLITVTGKKLTVTCSQNMNHEYMSWYRQDPGLGLRQIYYSMNVEVTDKGDVPEGYKVSRKEKRNFPLILESPSPNQTSLYFCASSSSAGQDWGCANVLTFGAGSRLTVL.

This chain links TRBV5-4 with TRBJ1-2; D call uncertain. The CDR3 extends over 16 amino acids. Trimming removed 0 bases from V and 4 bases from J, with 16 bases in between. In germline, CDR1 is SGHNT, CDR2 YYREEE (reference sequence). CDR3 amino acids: CASSLGADQSSYGYTF. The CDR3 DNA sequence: TGTGCCAGCAGCTTGGGGGCAGACCAGTCCTCCTATGGCTACACCTTC.